These 23 T cell receptor beta chains were all obtained from the same sample, sequenced in a study of T cell responses to AZD1222 COVID-19 vaccine. The assay was immunoSEQ multiplex PCR, and TCRdb's table has in-frame clones only and misses some. The sample has 150,000 to 200,000 clones; 75% to 90% are singletons. This sample comprised peripheral blood, obtained 28 days after the second dose of the MenACWY control vaccine. These receptors were taken from an adult who received the MenACWY meningococcal vaccine as a control.

The rearrangement links TRBV28 to TRBJ1-5; possible D gene TRBD1, 5 bases. The CDR3 is 13 amino acids. Trimming cost V 2 bases and J 6 bases, with 8 bases left between them. Germline CDR1 and CDR2: MDHEN and SYDVKM. This chain's CDR3 is CASSLRGPQPQHF. In DNA form, the CDR3 reads TGTGCCAGCAGTTTAAGGGGACCTCAGCCCCAGCATTTT.

The gene calls are TRBV5-6 and TRBJ2-1; D not resolved. Germline lookup yields CDR1 SGHDT and CDR2 YYEEEE. The CDR3 has 15 amino acids. The V and J ends lost 3 bases and 6 bases respectively, with 16 bases between them. The CDR3 DNA follows: TGTGCCAGCAGCTCAATGAGGACGGCACTCAATGAGCAGTTCTTC. It specifies CASSSMRTALNEQFF.

V usage is TRBV6-5 and J usage is TRBJ2-2, with a possible D match to TRBD2 (7 bases). This CDR3 is 14 amino acids long. The germline V gene encodes CDR1 MNHEY and CDR2 SVGAGI. The V and J ends lost 5 bases and 7 bases respectively, with 14 bases between them. The CDR3 DNA reads as TGTGCCAGCAGTAGAGCAGGGGAGGGCGGGGAGCTGTTTTTT. Residues: CASSRAGEGGELFF.

The rearrangement uses TRBV6-5 and TRBJ2-1, with D maybe TRBD1 (6 bases). This CDR3 region has 14 residues. Trimming removed 0 bases at V and 5 bases at J, with 8 bases between. The V gene's germline CDR1 is MNHEY and CDR2 SVGAGI. The CDR3 nucleotides are TGTGCCAGCAGTTACTCAAGGACAGACAATGAGCAGTTCTTC. Its protein is CASSYSRTDNEQFF.

Here the CDR3 reads CASSLGTLAEAFF. The CDR3 DNA follows: TGTGCCAGCAGCTTAGGGACGCTCGCTGAAGCTTTCTTT. The V gene is TRBV7-9, the J gene TRBJ1-1; D remains unclear. This CDR3 is 13 amino acids long. Trimming took 1 base from V and 6 from J, leaving 9 bases between them. Germline values: CDR1 SEHNR, CDR2 FQNEAQ (reference sequence).

The chain has TRBV27 and TRBJ2-7; 11 bases are a match to TRBD2. CDR3 length equals 16 residues. With 5 bases clipped from V and 6 bases from J, the junction kept 12 bases outside the gene matches. Germline assignment: CDR1 MNHEY and CDR2 SMNVEV (reference sequence). CDR3 in DNA: TGTGCCAGCAGTCTTCTTGCCCCCGGGACTAGCGGCGAGCAGTACTTC. Protein: CASSLLAPGTSGEQYF.

The J gene is TRBJ1-4, the V gene TRBV6-5, with no clear D. The CDR3 covers 13 residues. The V end was cut by 7 bases, the J end by 4 bases, with 10 bases between. Per germline, CDR1 MNHEY and CDR2 SVGAGI. The CDR3 DNA is TGTGCCAGCAAAGGGCGGAATAATGAAAAACTGTTTTTT. Its translation: CASKGRNNEKLFF.

V gene TRBV29-1 combines with J gene TRBJ1-1, with 9 bases matching TRBD1. V was clipped by 6 bases and J by 5 bases; unmatched bases: 1. Germline V gene data show CDR1 as SQVTM and CDR2 as ANQGSEA. This CDR3 comprises 11 residues. CDR3 sequence (DNA): TGCAGCGTGACAGGGGGGACTGAAGCTTTCTTT. Its translation is CSVTGGTEAFF.

The chain employs TRBV28 and TRBJ2-7; tentatively, D is TRBD2 (5 bases). Looked up from germline, CDR1 is MDHEN and CDR2 is SYDVKM. Trimming cost V 6 bases and J 3 bases, with 9 bases left between them. This CDR3 is 12 amino acids long. CDR3 in DNA: TGTGCCAGCAGGGGGAGCAACTACGAGCAGTACTTC. Its protein is CASRGSNYEQYF.

The chain uses TRBV24-1 and TRBJ2-3; 9 nucleotides match TRBD1. The J segment lost 4 bases and the V segment lost 9 bases, leaving 7 bases of the junction unmatched. The CDR3 totals 14 residues. Germline CDR1 reads KGHDR; CDR2 reads SFDVKD. The CDR3 loop reads CATRLGQGADTQYF. Here the CDR3 DNA reads TGTGCCACCCGCCTGGGACAGGGTGCAGATACGCAGTATTTT.

V gene TRBV30 combines with J gene TRBJ1-1, with 7 positions matching TRBD1. The CDR3 has 14 amino acids. With 2 bases clipped from V and 5 bases from J, the junction kept 8 bases outside the gene matches. The germline gives CDR1 GTSNPN, CDR2 SVGIG (reference sequence). CDR3 amino acids: CAWSIDPRGTEAFF. DNA for the CDR3: TGTGCCTGGAGTATCGACCCCAGGGGGACTGAAGCTTTCTTT.

The rearrangement uses TRBV5-1 and TRBJ2-7; 9 nucleotides line up with TRBD1. Per germline, CDR1 SGHRS and CDR2 YFSETQ. The CDR3 contains 16 residues. The ends lost 4 bases at V and 1 base at J; junction bases unmatched: 9. CDR3 DNA: TGCGCCAGCAGCCCAGACGGACAGGGGTCTTCCTACGAGCAGTACTTC. Its translation is CASSPDGQGSSYEQYF.

The chain's CDR3 is CASSSRDRGRGYTF. The CDR3 region has the DNA TGTGCCAGCAGCAGCCGGGACAGGGGACGTGGCTACACCTTC. The genes are TRBV28 and TRBJ1-2; 10 positions agree with TRBD1. This CDR3 has 14 residues. Germline loops: CDR1 MDHEN, CDR2 SYDVKM. Trimming removed 6 bases from V and 7 bases from J; junction bases left unmatched: 8.

The rearrangement joins TRBV11-2 to TRBJ2-5; D not certain. The CDR3 is made up of 15 amino acids. Deletions cut 4 bases from V and 4 bases from J, with 16 bases between. Germline V CDR1 and CDR2: SGHAT, FQNNGV. The chain's CDR3 is CASSYLPQGRETQYF. Here the CDR3 DNA reads TGTGCCAGCAGCTACCTCCCCCAAGGTCGAGAGACCCAGTACTTC.

The rearrangement joins TRBV24-1 to TRBJ1-2; D gene ambiguous. Trimming removed 5 bases from V and 3 bases from J, with 12 bases in between. CDR1 is KGHDR and CDR2 is SFDVKD in the germline V gene. This CDR3 is 14 amino acids long. In nucleotides, the CDR3 is TGTGCCACCAGTGTTGCTGGGAGGCACTATGGCTACACCTTC. Amino acid sequence: CATSVAGRHYGYTF.

The V call is TRBV6-6, the J call TRBJ2-1, with 7 bases matching TRBD2. Germline assignment: CDR1 MNHNY and CDR2 SVGAGI (reference sequence). The CDR3 runs to 17 residues. Unmatched junction bases numbered 10, after V lost 5 bases and J lost 0 bases. The CDR3 here is CASSRLAELSSYNEQFF. The CDR3 DNA sequence: TGTGCCAGCAGTCGGCTAGCGGAACTTAGCTCCTACAATGAGCAGTTCTTC.

DNA of the CDR3: TGTGCCAGAAGCTTTTGGATCAAGGGGGCAACCGGGGAGCTGTTTTTT. It is translated as CARSFWIKGATGELFF. The V call is TRBV5-3, the J call TRBJ2-2; 7 nucleotides agree with TRBD1. TRBV5-3 qualifies as an ORF whose function is uncertain. V shed 2 bases and J 5 bases; nucleotides not matched to a gene: 9. CDR3 length: 16 amino acids.

The CDR3 region is CASSDRDRGPETQYF. The DNA of the CDR3 is TGTGCCAGCAGTGATCGGGACAGGGGGCCAGAGACCCAGTACTTC. The J gene is TRBJ2-5, the V gene TRBV2; 12 bases line up with TRBD1. CDR1 is SNHLY, CDR2 FYNNEI, per germline. The V segment lost 3 bases and the J segment 4 bases; nucleotides outside the gene matches: 3. The CDR3 is 15 residues long.

The chain carries TRBV7-9 and TRBJ2-4; no clear D gene. V lost 5 bases to trimming and J lost 9 bases, with 11 bases between them. Germline V lookup: CDR1 SEHNR, CDR2 FQNEAQ (reference sequence). This CDR3 contains 12 residues. CDR3 nucleotides: TGTGCCAGCAGCAGGCCACCAAGCATTCAGTACTTC. As protein: CASSRPPSIQYF.

The chain joins TRBV27 to TRBJ2-5; TRBD2 is a possible D gene (5 bases). The CDR3 is 16 amino acids. Germline CDR1 reads MNHEY; CDR2 reads SMNVEV (reference sequence). The ends were cut back, 4 bases at V and 0 bases at J, with 15 bases in the middle. The CDR3 region is CASSYRASYNQETQYF. The CDR3 DNA reads as TGTGCCAGCAGTTATAGGGCTAGCTATAACCAAGAGACCCAGTACTTC.

The chain employs TRBV12-3 or TRBV12-4 and TRBJ1-2, with unresolved D. Trimming cost V 8 bases and J 8 bases, with 12 bases left between them. This CDR3 contains 11 residues. The CDR3 reads CASRQSGGYTF. CDR3 sequence (DNA): TGTGCCAGCCGACAAAGTGGGGGCTACACCTTC.

V is TRBV6-2 or TRBV6-3 and J is TRBJ2-1; maybe TRBD1 (6 bases). The CDR3 has 18 amino acids. Trimming pared 0 bases from V and 0 bases from J, leaving 15 bases between. CDR1 is MNHEY, CDR2 SVGEGT, per germline. For the CDR3, the DNA is TGTGCCAGCAGTTACTCGGCAACAGGGCAGAGCTCCTACAATGAGCAGTTCTTC. Encoded protein: CASSYSATGQSSYNEQFF.

The V call is TRBV24-1, the J call TRBJ2-3; the match to TRBD2 covers 7 bases. CDR1 and CDR2 from the germline V gene are KGHDR and SFDVKD. V shed 5 bases and J 3 bases; nucleotides not matched to a gene: 16. CDR3 size: 18 residues. The CDR3 sequence: CATSGEPGGRERTDTQYF. The DNA for the CDR3 is TGTGCCACCAGTGGTGAACCGGGTGGGCGGGAGAGGACAGATACGCAGTATTTT.